The clone carrying this T cell receptor beta chain was seen once. Its antigen remains unidentified. The protocol was immunoSEQ multiplex PCR, while the TCRdb copy is restricted to in-frame clones and leaves out a portion. The sample consists of 10,000 to 15,000 clones, roughly 71% of them appearing once. The data derive from a study of neoadjuvant anti-PD-1 for oral cavity cancer. Study-wide results and limits: TCR analyses covered only a few patients per response group.

The CDR3 contains 14 residues. Germline V gives CDR1 MNHEY, CDR2 SVGAGI. V lost 6 bases, J lost 0 bases, and 12 bases lay in between. Documented time point: after neoadjuvant nivolumab, at surgical resection. Patients were newly diagnosed with stage II-IVA oral cavity squamous cell carcinoma without prior systemic or radiation treatment. Cohort: HPV-negative, locally advanced oral cavity squamous cell carcinoma patients. This TCR was recovered from a person between 40 and 79 years old with oral cavity squamous cell carcinoma. J is TRBJ2-7 and V is TRBV6-5; D is perhaps TRBD2 (5 bases). Specimen: PBMCs, collected after nivolumab (anti-PD-1) treatment. CDR3 protein: CASRRAGSSYEQYF. CDR3 bases: TGTGCCAGCAGGAGGGCGGGTTCCTCCTACGAGCAGTACTTC.